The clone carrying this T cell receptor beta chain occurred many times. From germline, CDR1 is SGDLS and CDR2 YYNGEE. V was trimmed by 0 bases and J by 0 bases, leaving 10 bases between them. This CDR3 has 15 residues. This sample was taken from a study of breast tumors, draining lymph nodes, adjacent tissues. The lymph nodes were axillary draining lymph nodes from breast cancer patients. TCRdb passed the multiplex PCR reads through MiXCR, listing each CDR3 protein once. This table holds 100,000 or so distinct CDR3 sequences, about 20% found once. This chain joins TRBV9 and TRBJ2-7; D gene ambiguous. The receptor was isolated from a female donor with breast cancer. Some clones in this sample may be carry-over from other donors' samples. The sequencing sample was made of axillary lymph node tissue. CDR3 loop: CASSVVRPSSYEQYF. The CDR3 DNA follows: TGTGCCAGCAGCGTAGTCCGCCCCAGCTCCTACGAGCAGTACTTC. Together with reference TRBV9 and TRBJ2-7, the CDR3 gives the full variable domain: DSGVTQTPKHLITATGQRVTLRCSPRSGDLSVYWYQQSLDQGLQFLIQYYNGEERAKGNILERFSAQQFPDLHSELNLSSLELGDSALYFCASSVVRPSSYEQYFGPGTRLTVT.